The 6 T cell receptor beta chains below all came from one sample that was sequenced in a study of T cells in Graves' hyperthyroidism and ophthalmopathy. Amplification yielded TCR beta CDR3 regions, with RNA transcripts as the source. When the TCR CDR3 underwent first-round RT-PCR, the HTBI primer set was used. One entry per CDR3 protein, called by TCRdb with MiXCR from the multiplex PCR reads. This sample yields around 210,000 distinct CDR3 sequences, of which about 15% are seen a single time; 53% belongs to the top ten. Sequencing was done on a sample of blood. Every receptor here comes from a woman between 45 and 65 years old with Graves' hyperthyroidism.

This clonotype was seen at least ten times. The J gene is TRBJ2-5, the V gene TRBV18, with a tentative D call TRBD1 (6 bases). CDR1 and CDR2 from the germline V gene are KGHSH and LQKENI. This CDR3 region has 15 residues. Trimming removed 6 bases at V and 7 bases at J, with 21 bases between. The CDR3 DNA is TGTGCCAGCTCCCCCCAGCCGACCCAGGGGTGGACCCAGTACTTC. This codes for CASSPQPTQGWTQYF.

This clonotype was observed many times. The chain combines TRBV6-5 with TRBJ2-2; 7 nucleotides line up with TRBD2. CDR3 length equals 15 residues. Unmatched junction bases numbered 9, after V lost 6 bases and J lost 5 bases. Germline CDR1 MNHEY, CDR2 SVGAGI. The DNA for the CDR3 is TGTGCCAGCAGCAACTCGGCCGGGAGGACCGGGGAGCTGTTTTTT. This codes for CASSNSAGRTGELFF.

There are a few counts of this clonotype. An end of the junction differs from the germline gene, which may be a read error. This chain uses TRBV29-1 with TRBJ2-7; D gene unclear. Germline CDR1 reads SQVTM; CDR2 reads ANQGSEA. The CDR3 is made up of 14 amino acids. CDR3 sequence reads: CSAEAQGNTYEQYF. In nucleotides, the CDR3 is TGCAGCGCTGAAGCTCAAGGGAATACCTACGAGCAGTACTTC.

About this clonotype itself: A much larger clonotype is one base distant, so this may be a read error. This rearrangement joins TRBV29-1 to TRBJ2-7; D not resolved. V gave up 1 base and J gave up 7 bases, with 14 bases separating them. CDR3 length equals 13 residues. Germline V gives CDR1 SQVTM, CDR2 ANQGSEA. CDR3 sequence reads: CSVEAPSSWEQYF. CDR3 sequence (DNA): TGCAGCGTTGAAGCCCCCTCATCCTGGGAGCAGTACTTC.

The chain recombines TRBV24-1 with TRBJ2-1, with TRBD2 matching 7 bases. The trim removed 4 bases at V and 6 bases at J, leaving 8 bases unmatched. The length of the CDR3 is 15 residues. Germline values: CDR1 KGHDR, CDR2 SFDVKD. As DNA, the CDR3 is TGTGCCACCAGTGACCCCGGGACTACAATCAATGAGCAGTTCTTC. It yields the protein CATSDPGTTINEQFF.

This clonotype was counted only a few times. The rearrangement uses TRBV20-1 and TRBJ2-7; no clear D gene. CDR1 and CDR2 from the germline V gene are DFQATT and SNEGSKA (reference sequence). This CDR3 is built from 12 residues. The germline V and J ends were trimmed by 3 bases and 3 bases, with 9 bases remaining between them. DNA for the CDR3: TGCAGTGCTAGCGGCCAAGGCTACGAGCAGTACTTC. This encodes CSASGQGYEQYF.